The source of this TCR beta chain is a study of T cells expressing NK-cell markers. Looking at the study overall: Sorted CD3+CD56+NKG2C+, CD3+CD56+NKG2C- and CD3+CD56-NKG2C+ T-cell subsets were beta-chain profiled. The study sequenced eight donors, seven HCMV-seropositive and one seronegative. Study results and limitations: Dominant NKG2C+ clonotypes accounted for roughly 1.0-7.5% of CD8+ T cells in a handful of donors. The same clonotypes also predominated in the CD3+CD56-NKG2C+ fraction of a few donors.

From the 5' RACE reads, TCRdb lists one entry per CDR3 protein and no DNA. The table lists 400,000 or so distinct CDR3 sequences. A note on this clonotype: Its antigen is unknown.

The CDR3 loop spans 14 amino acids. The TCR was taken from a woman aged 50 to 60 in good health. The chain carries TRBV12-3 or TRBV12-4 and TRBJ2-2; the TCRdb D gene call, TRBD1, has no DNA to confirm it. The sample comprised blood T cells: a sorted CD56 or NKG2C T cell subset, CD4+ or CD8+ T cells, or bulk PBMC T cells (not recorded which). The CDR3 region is CASIVGQQGGELFF.